This TCR beta chain was profiled in a study of T-cell reconstitution after alpha-beta-depleted transplantation in children. CDR1 is ENHRY, CDR2 SYGVKD, per germline. This CDR3 has 14 residues. Trimming removed 2 bases at V and 4 bases at J, with 11 bases between. Using unique molecular identifiers, the investigators prepared the TCRbeta library. TCRdb ran MiXCR on the PCR reads and lists one entry per CDR3 protein. The sample includes 420,000 or so distinct CDR3 sequences, approximately 10% of them seen just once. The material was PBMCs from the stem cell graft donor, obtained from the stem cell graft. This sequence joins TRBV10-3 and TRBJ1-2; D not certain. The TCR originated in a human donor who donated a stem cell graft to a child with acute myeloid leukemia. CDR3 sequence: CAISETGNGYGYTF. CDR3 coding DNA: TGTGCCATCAGTGAGACTGGGAACGGCTATGGCTACACCTTC.